These 13 T cell receptor delta chains came from one sample sequenced in a study of gamma-delta T cells after stem cell transplantation. TCRdb re-analyzed the RT-PCR reads via CATT. The table lists some 3,000 delta-chain clones, approximately 3% of them singletons. Specimen: gamma-delta T cells. The receptor source for this set is a human donor. It is not recorded whose cells these are; they may come from a transplant donor.

This clone was seen more than once but under ten times. It differs at one base from a far larger clone, so likely a read error. In the same sample, other DNA sequences code for this CDR3. The chain combines TRDV2 with TRDJ1; TRDD3 matches 9 bases. Per the germline V gene, CDR1 is GEAIGNYY and CDR2 is EKD. The CDR3 length is 19 residues. The CDR3 spells CACDTMSTGGHKYTDKLIF. The CDR3, as DNA: TGTGCCTGTGACACCATGAGTACTGGGGGACATAAGTACACCGATAAGCTCATCTTT.

There are a few counts of this clone. Since a far larger clone is one base different, this is likely a read error. The chain uses TRDV2 and TRDJ1, with a possible D match to TRDD3 (5 bases). The CDR3 contains 21 residues. V lost 1 base and J lost 3, with 32 bases in between. CDR1 GEAIGNYY and CDR2 EKD come from the germline V gene. CDR3 coding DNA: TGTGCCTGTGACACTGTGGGGAGTACTGAGGGATTTCGGGTCGAGGCCGATAAACTCATCTTT. Residues: CACDTVGSTEGFRVEADKLIF.

There are a few counts of this clone. The gene calls are TRDV2 and TRDJ1; the match to TRDD3 covers 8 bases. The J segment lost 0 bases and the V segment lost 0 bases, leaving 5 bases of the junction unmatched. The CDR3 runs 16 residues. Germline V gene lookup returns CDR1 GEAIGNYY and CDR2 EKD. The CDR3 here is CACDTLLGVYTDKLIF. For the CDR3, the DNA is TGTGCCTGTGACACCTTACTGGGGGTGTACACCGATAAACTCATCTTT.

Note on this clone: The protein recorded in TCRdb matches a much larger clone and deviates from this DNA's translation at residue 5, suggesting a read error; the protein here is obtained by translating the DNA. J is TRDJ1 and V is TRDV2; 8 nucleotides match TRDD3. CDR1 is GEAIGNYY, CDR2 EKD, per germline. The CDR3 totals 17 residues. V was pared by 2 bases and J by 4 bases, with 14 bases of the junction left unmatched. CDR3 in DNA: TGTGCCTGTGACAACCTCTCCGTGGGGGATGAAAACGATAAACTCATCTTT. It codes for CACDNLSVGDENDKLIF.

On this clone itself: TCRdb records a much larger clone's protein for this DNA, with a difference at residue 8 that likely arises from a read error; the protein given is the translation of the DNA. The chain uses TRDV1 and TRDJ2; 10 nucleotides match TRDD3. The ends lost 0 bases at V and 0 bases at J; junction bases unmatched: 16. The CDR3 loop spans 22 amino acids. The germline V gene has CDR1 TSWWSYY and CDR2 QGS. The CDR3 DNA reads TGTGCTCTTGGGGAACTCTGGGGCCCCTGGGGGATAGACCCCTCTTTGACAGCACAACTCTTCTTT. It is translated as CALGELWGPWGIDPSLTAQLFF.

Within the sample, this clone is medium-sized. Different DNA sequences within this sample yield the same CDR3. V is TRDV1 and J is TRDJ1; 13 bases align to TRDD3. Per germline, CDR1 TSWWSYY and CDR2 QGS. After removal of 2 bases from V and 8 bases from J, the junction contained 26 bases not matched to a gene. The length of the CDR3 is 22 residues. CDR3 in DNA: TGTGCTCTTGGGGAATATCCCTCCATTCCTACGTCTTTACTGGGGGATACGCGGAAACTCATCTTT. Translated, it gives CALGEYPSIPTSLLGDTRKLIF.

Worth noting for this clone: This probably arose from a read error, given a far larger clone one base away. Other DNA sequences in this sample translate to the same CDR3. J is TRDJ2 and V is TRDV2; D is unresolved. V was clipped by 0 bases and J by 2 bases, with 24 bases between them. Germline assignment: CDR1 GEAIGNYY and CDR2 EKD. The CDR3 sequence is 20 residues long. CDR3 nucleotides: TGTGCCTGTGACACCGTAGGCCAGCACCACCTGGAGCGCTTGACAGCACAACTCTTCTTT. Protein product: CACDTVGQHHLERLTAQLFF.

Turning to this clone: A read error is likely here: a far larger clone is one base away. The sample has other DNA sequences that encode this CDR3 too. The chain combines TRDV2 with TRDJ1; the match to TRDD3 covers 10 bases. The germline V gene has CDR1 GEAIGNYY and CDR2 EKD. The CDR3 is made up of 19 amino acids. CDR3 protein: CACDTVGGIRGGYTDKLIF. CDR3 nucleotide sequence: TGTGCCTGTGACACCGTCGGGGGGATACGCGGGGGATACACCGATAAACTCATTTTT.

This clone was seen more than once but under ten times. The protein given by TCRdb reflects a much larger clone and differs at residue 8 from this DNA's translation, likely from a read error; the protein shown is the DNA's translation. The V gene is TRDV2, the J gene TRDJ1, with D possibly being TRDD3 (5 bases). This CDR3 is 19 amino acids long. V gave up 3 bases and J gave up 0 bases, with 25 bases separating them. Germline CDR1 and CDR2: GEAIGNYY and EKD. The CDR3 reads CACDSLLEDEKGHTDKLIF. CDR3 nucleotide sequence: TGTGCCTGTGACTCGCTACTGGAGGATGAGAAGGGTCACACCGATAAACTCATCTTT.

Regarding this clone: A far larger clone is just one base off, so this is likely a read error. The same CDR3 is also encoded by other DNA sequences in this sample. The chain couples TRDV2 to TRDJ1, with 8 positions matching TRDD3. Germline trimming cut 4 bases from V and 2 bases from J; bases unmatched to any gene: 14. Germline V gives CDR1 GEAIGNYY, CDR2 EKD. The CDR3 length is 17 residues. The CDR3 region has the DNA TGTGCCTGTGATAATATGCTGGGGGAACGTAGAACCGATAAACTCATCTTT. It encodes CACDNMLGERRTDKLIF.

The table lists this clone with a few counts. The amino acid sequence in TCRdb belongs to a much larger clone and departs from this DNA's translation at residue 12, likely a sequencing read error; the sequence shown is translated from the DNA. V and J are TRDV3 and TRDJ1, with 7 bases lining up with TRDD3. CDR1 is TVYSNPD, CDR2 GDNSRS, per germline (reference sequence). With 4 bases clipped from V and 0 bases from J, the junction kept 20 bases outside the gene matches. The CDR3 sequence is 18 residues long. The CDR3 loop reads CACDTVATGDPDTDKLIF. The CDR3 DNA is TGTGCCTGTGACACCGTAGCAACTGGGGACCCGGACACCGATAAACTCATCTTT.

For this clone: The amino acid sequence in TCRdb belongs to a much larger clone and departs from this DNA's translation at residue 8, likely a sequencing read error; the sequence shown is translated from the DNA. The chain combines TRDV2 with TRDJ1; tentative D call: TRDD3 (6 bases). V was cut by 3 bases and J by 4 bases, with 14 bases left in between. Germline V CDR1 and CDR2: GEAIGNYY, EKD. This CDR3 has 14 residues. The CDR3 bases are TGTGCCTGTGACTACACTGGGAACAGCGATAAACTCATCTTT. Translated: CACDYTGNSDKLIF.

There are a few counts of this clone. A much larger clone lies a single base off, so this may be a read error. This rearrangement joins TRAV29/DV5 to TRDJ1; 7 positions match TRDD3. Looked up from germline, CDR1 is NSMFDY and CDR2 is ISSIKDK. Trimming at V came to 0 bases and at J to 8 bases, leaving 19 bases not matched to a gene. The CDR3 is 17 amino acids. The CDR3 sequence: CAASGRPTRRIRYKLIF. The CDR3 DNA reads TGTGCAGCAAGCGGACGACCGACAAGGAGGATACGCTACAAACTCATCTTT.